Listed below are T cell receptor beta chains from one sample, sequenced in a study of shared clonotypes between healthy human individuals. Sequencing was performed with immunoSEQ multiplex PCR; in TCRdb, only in-frame clones are kept and a portion is missing. The sample shows about 2.4 million clones, over 85% of them seen only once. Source material: naive CD4+ T cells from PBMCs. Receptor source: a man in his late teens or twenties in good health. Some clones in this sample may be carry-over from other donors' samples. Each CDR3 is given with its conserved first and last residue. Fields, in order: V gene, D gene, clone size, J gene, CDR3 DNA, CDR3 protein. A D gene is named only where the DNA matches it firmly. Rows give clone size only sometimes, using once, few, many, or a class for an expanded clone.

TRBV7-8	-	-	TRBJ1-1	TGTGCCAGCAGCTTAGGACAGATCCTCATGAACACTGAAGCTTTCTTT	CASSLGQILMNTEAFF
TRBV10-2	-	-	TRBJ1-5	TGCGCCAGCAGTGACTCGGGGGGTAGTCAGCCCCAGCATTTT	CASSDSGGSQPQHF
TRBV28	TRBD1	-	TRBJ2-1	TGTGCCAGCAGGGATGACAGGGGGCATCTAAATGAGCAGTTCTTC	CASRDDRGHLNEQFF
TRBV2	TRBD2	-	TRBJ2-1	TGTGCCAGCAGTTTCGGACTAGCGGGAGTTGTCGGGAATGAGCAGTTCTTC	CASSFGLAGVVGNEQFF
TRBV7-2	TRBD1	-	TRBJ1-2	TGTGCCAGCAGCTTAGTCGGCGCCCCGCAGGGGGCGATGACCTTC	CASSLVGAPQGAMTF
TRBV2	-	-	TRBJ2-7	TGTGCCAGCAGCCCGTCCTACGAGCAGTACTTC	CASSPSYEQYF
TRBV6-1	-	once	TRBJ2-1	TGTGCCAGCAGTGAAGAGAGGGCAGGGCTGAATGAGCAGTTCTTC	CASSEERAGLNEQFF
TRBV27	-	-	TRBJ2-2	TGTGCCAGCAGTTCCTCCTTGAACACCGGGGAGCTGTTTTTT	CASSSSLNTGELFF
TRBV28	TRBD2	-	TRBJ2-1	TGTGCCAGCAGTTTAAAGCCGGGACTAGCGGGATACAATGAGCAGTTCTTC	CASSLKPGLAGYNEQFF
TRBV28	-	-	TRBJ2-3	TGTGCCACCGCCGCCTCGGTCTCTAGCACAGATACGCAGTATTTT	CATAASVSSTDTQYF
TRBV4-1	TRBD2	once	TRBJ2-1	TGCGCCAGCAGCCAAGTGGTCCAGCGGGAGGCCGGGTACAATGAGCAGTTCTTC	CASSQVVQREAGYNEQFF
TRBV9	TRBD2	-	TRBJ2-7	TGTGCCAGCAGCACTGGGACTAGTGGGTACGAGCAGTACTTC	CASSTGTSGYEQYF
TRBV20-1	-	-	TRBJ1-1	TGCAGTGCTAGCGAGGACAGTTCAGCTTTCTTT	CSASEDSSAFF
TRBV6-1	-	-	TRBJ1-5	TGTGCCAGCAGTGAAGCAGGCCTTAGTAATCAGCCCCAGCATTTT	CASSEAGLSNQPQHF
TRBV6-1	-	-	TRBJ2-7	TGTGCCAGCCGAGGGGCTCGGGAGCAGTACTTC	CASRGAREQYF
TRBV4-1	-	-	TRBJ2-2	TGCGCCAGCAGCAGGGAAGCAGGGGAGCTGTTTTTT	CASSREAGELFF
TRBV10-3	TRBD1	-	TRBJ1-2	TGTGCCACGGCGATCGACAGGGTGACCTATGGCTACACCTTC	CATAIDRVTYGYTF
TRBV7-3	-	-	TRBJ2-5	TGTGCCAGCAGCTTAGGAGGGCTTGCCGAGACCCAGTACTTC	CASSLGGLAETQYF
TRBV4-3	-	-	TRBJ2-5	TGCGCCAGCAGCTCAGGGTCCCGAAGGGAGACCCAGTACTTC	CASSSGSRRETQYF
TRBV4-2	TRBD2	-	TRBJ2-1	TGTGCCAGCAGCCACGCTTTAGCGGGGAATCGCGGGGATGAGCAGTTCTTC	CASSHALAGNRGDEQFF
TRBV28	-	-	TRBJ2-5	TGTGCCAGCAGTTACCGGGACCAAGAGACCCAGTACTTC	CASSYRDQETQYF
TRBV2	-	-	TRBJ2-7	TGTGCCAGTAGCGGAACCTTCTCCTACGAGCAGTACTTC	CASSGTFSYEQYF
TRBV5-1	TRBD1	-	TRBJ1-2	TGCGCCAGCAGCTTGGACCGAACTGGGACAGGCGAGGGCTACACCTTC	CASSLDRTGTGEGYTF
TRBV5-1	-	-	TRBJ2-7	TGCGCCAGCAGCTTGGTTGGCGGGGCCTCCTACGAGCAGTACTTC	CASSLVGGASYEQYF
TRBV11-1	-	-	TRBJ1-5	TGTGCCAGCAGCTTAATTTCGACAGGTAGCAATCAGCCCCAGCATTTT	CASSLISTGSNQPQHF
TRBV6-4	-	-	TRBJ2-6	TGTGCCAGCAGTGAAGATTGGCTCTCTGGGGCCAACGTCCTGACTTTC	CASSEDWLSGANVLTF
TRBV5-8	-	-	TRBJ1-4	TGTGCCAGCAGTCGTAACAGGGATCCTAATGAAAAACTGTTTTTT	CASSRNRDPNEKLFF
TRBV6-5	-	-	TRBJ1-3	TGTGCCAGCAGGGGGACTTTTTCGGGAAACACCATATATTTT	CASRGTFSGNTIYF
TRBV28	TRBD2	-	TRBJ2-5	TGTGCCAGCAGCCGGGGGGACTTAGAGACCCAGTACTTC	CASSRGDLETQYF
TRBV7-2	-	once	TRBJ1-6	TGTGCCAGCAGCTTGGATTTAGGATCACCCCTCCACTTT	CASSLDLGSPLHF
TRBV2	-	-	TRBJ2-1	TGTGCCAGCAGTGAGGACCCACACTCCTACAATGAGCAGTTCTTC	CASSEDPHSYNEQFF
TRBV5-4	-	once	TRBJ2-7	TGTGCCAGCAGCTTCGAGCGGTACGAGCAGTACTTC	CASSFERYEQYF
TRBV5-8	-	-	TRBJ2-1	TGTGCCAGCAGCCGAAACCCGCAGGGGCCACTCTCCTACAATGAGCAGTTCTTC	CASSRNPQGPLSYNEQFF
TRBV2	-	-	TRBJ2-3	TGTGCCAGCAGTTACATCACAGATACGCAGTATTTT	CASSYITDTQYF
TRBV30	TRBD1	-	TRBJ1-5	TGTGCCTGGAGTAGGCAGGGGGCAGGTCAGCCCCAGCATTTT	CAWSRQGAGQPQHF
TRBV30	-	-	TRBJ2-1	TGTGCCTGGAGCATACGATTGGGGGCGTTAGGGCAGTTCTTC	CAWSIRLGALGQFF
TRBV9	-	-	TRBJ2-3	TGTGCCAGCAGCGCCCACTCTAGTTCAGATACGCAGTATTTT	CASSAHSSSDTQYF
TRBV11-2	TRBD2	-	TRBJ2-1	TGTGCCAGCAGAACAACTAAAGGGACTAGCGGGGGAAGGGGGTTCTTC	CASRTTKGTSGGRGFF
TRBV27	-	once	TRBJ2-7	TGTGCCAGCACTTCGAGGTGGGGATTCCCCTACGAGCAGTACTTC	CASTSRWGFPYEQYF
TRBV6-6	-	-	TRBJ1-2	TGTGCCAGCAGTTACGAGAGAGGGGTCTATGGCTACACCTTC	CASSYERGVYGYTF